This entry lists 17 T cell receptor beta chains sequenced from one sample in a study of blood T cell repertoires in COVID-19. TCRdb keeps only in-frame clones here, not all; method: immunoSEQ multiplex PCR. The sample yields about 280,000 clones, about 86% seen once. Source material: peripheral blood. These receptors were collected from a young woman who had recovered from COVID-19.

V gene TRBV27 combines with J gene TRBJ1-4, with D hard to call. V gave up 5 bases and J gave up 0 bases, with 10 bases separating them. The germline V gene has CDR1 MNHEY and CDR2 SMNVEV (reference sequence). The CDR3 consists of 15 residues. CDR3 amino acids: CASSIRQTTNEKLFF. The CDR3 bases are TGTGCCAGCAGTATCAGACAAACAACTAATGAAAAACTGTTTTTT.

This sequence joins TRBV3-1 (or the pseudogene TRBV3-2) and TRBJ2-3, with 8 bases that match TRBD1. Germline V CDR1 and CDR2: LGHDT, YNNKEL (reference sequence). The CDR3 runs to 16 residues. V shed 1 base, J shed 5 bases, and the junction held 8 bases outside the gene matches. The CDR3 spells CASSQVGQGAGDTQYF. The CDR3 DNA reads TGTGCCAGCAGCCAAGTGGGTCAGGGGGCGGGAGATACGCAGTATTTT.

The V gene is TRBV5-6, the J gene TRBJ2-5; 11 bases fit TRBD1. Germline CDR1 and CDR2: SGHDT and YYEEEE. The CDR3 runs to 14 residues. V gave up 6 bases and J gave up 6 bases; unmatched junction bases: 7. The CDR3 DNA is TGTGCCAGCAACGGACAGGGGGCTAGGAAGACCCAGTACTTC. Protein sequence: CASNGQGARKTQYF.

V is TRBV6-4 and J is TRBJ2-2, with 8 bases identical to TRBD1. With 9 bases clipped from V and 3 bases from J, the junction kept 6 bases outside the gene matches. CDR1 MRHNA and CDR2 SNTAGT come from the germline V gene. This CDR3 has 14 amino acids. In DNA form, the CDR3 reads TGTGCCAGGAGACGGGACAGGCACACCGGGGAGCTGTTTTTT. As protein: CARRRDRHTGELFF.

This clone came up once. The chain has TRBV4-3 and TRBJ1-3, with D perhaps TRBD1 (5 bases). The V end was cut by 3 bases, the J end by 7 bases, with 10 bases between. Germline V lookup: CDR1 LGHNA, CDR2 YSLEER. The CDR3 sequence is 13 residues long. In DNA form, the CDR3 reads TGCGCCAGCAGCCAGACGACAGCGAACACCATATATTTT. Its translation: CASSQTTANTIYF.

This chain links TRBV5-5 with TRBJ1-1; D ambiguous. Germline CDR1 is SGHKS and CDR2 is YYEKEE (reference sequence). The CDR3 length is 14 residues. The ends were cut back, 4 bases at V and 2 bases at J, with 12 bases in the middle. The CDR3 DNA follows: TGTGCCAGCAGCCTTGCTCCAGGAAACACTGAAGCTTTCTTT. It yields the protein CASSLAPGNTEAFF.

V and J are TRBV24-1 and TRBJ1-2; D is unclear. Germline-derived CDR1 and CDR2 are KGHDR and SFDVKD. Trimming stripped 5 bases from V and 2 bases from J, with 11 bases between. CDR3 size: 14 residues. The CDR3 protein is CATSARHLNYGYTF. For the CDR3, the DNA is TGTGCCACCAGTGCGAGACACCTAAACTATGGCTACACCTTC.

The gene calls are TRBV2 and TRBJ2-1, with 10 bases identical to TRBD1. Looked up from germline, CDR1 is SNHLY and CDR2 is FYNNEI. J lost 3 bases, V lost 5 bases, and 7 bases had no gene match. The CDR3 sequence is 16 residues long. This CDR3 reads CASSPRQGAYYNEQFF. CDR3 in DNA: TGTGCCAGCAGTCCTAGACAGGGGGCTTACTACAATGAGCAGTTCTTC.

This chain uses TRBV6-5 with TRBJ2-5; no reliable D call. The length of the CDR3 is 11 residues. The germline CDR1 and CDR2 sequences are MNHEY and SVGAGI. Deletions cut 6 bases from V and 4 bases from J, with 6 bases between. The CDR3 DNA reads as TGTGCCAGCAGCCTAGGAGAGACCCAGTACTTC. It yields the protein CASSLGETQYF.

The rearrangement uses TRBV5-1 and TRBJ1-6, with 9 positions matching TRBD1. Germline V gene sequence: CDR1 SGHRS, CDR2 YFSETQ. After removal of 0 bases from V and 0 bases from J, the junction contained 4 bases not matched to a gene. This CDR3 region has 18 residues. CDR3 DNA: TGCGCCAGCAGCTTGGTTGGGACAGGGAGCTCCTATAATTCACCCCTCCACTTT. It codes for CASSLVGTGSSYNSPLHF.

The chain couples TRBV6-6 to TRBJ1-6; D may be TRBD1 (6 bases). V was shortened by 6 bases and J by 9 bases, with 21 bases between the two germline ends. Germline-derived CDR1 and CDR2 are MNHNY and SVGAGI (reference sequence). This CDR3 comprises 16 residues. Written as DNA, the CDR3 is TGTGCCAGCAGATACACGACAGGCTCAGGGGTTTCACCCCTCCACTTT. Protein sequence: CASRYTTGSGVSPLHF.

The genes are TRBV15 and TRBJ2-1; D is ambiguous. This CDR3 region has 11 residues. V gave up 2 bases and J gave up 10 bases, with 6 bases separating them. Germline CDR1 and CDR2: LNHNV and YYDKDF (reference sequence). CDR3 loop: CATSRIPEQFF. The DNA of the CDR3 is TGTGCCACCAGCAGAATTCCGGAGCAGTTCTTC.

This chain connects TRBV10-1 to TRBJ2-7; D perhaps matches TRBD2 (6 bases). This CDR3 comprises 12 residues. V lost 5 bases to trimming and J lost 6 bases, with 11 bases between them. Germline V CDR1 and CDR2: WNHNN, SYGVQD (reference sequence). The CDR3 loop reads CASSYGGAEQYF. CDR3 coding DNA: TGCGCCAGCAGTTACGGGGGAGCCGAGCAGTACTTC.

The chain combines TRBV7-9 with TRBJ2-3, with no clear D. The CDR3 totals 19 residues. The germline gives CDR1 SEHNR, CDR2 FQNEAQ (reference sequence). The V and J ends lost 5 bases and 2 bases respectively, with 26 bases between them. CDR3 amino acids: CASSPVGLPTLSLTDTQYF. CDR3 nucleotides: TGTGCCAGCAGCCCCGTGGGCCTTCCTACCCTCTCCCTCACAGATACGCAGTATTTT.

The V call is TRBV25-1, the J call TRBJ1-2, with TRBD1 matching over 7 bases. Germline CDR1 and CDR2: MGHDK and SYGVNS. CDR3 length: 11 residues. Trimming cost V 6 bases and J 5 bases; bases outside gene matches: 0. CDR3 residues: CASRQGYGYTF. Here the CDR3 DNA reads TGTGCCAGCAGACAGGGGTATGGCTACACCTTC.

Here the CDR3 reads CASSRDSFPNEQFF. CDR3 nucleotides: TGTGCCAGCAGCCGGGACTCCTTCCCCAATGAGCAGTTCTTC. V is TRBV27 and J is TRBJ2-1; D perhaps matches TRBD2 (6 bases). Germline V lookup: CDR1 MNHEY, CDR2 SMNVEV (reference sequence). V gave up 6 bases and J gave up 6 bases, with 15 bases separating them. The CDR3 runs to 14 residues.

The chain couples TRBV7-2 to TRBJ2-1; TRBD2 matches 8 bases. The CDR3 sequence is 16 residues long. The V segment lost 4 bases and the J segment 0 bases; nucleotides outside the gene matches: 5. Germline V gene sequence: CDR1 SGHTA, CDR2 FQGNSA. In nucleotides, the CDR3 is TGTGCCAGCAGCTCCCAGCGGGGGAGCTCCTACAATGAGCAGTTCTTC. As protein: CASSSQRGSSYNEQFF.